These T cell receptor beta chains were read from a single sample in a study of cytomegalovirus exposure and HLA in healthy donors. Some clones are missing from TCRdb's copy, which holds only in-frame ones; the method was immunoSEQ multiplex PCR. The table records roughly 60,000 clones, 95% of them present only once. Specimen: PBMCs. All receptors derive from a woman aged 18-29 years in good health and CMV-seropositive. Both conserved end residues are part of each CDR3. A D gene is named only where the DNA matches it firmly. Size tells how often a clone was seen (once, few, many) or the class of an expanded clone, and some rows leave it out.

D gene	clone size	V gene	J gene	CDR3 protein	CDR3 DNA
-	-	TRBV9	TRBJ1-1	CASGIIGSEAFF	TGTGCCAGCGGCATCATCGGGAGCGAAGCTTTCTTT
TRBD2	-	TRBV28	TRBJ2-3	CASRRGLAGSTDTQYF	TGTGCCAGCAGGCGCGGACTAGCGGGGAGCACAGATACGCAGTATTTT
-	-	TRBV6-5	TRBJ2-5	CARARGETQYF	TGTGCCAGGGCCCGGGGAGAGACCCAGTACTTC
-	-	TRBV4-3	TRBJ2-7	CASSQERGGPSYEQYF	TGCGCCAGCAGCCAAGAGAGGGGGGGGCCCTCCTACGAGCAGTACTTC
TRBD2	once	TRBV30	TRBJ2-1	CAWSGGRSNEQFF	TGTGCCTGGAGTGGCGGGAGAAGTAATGAGCAGTTCTTC
-	-	TRBV6-1	TRBJ1-1	CASTPWLSMNTEAFF	TGTGCCAGCACCCCTTGGTTGAGCATGAACACTGAAGCTTTCTTT
TRBD2	-	TRBV15	TRBJ2-2	CATSRAREGTGELFF	TGTGCCACCAGCAGAGCCCGGGAGGGCACCGGGGAGCTGTTTTTT
TRBD2	-	TRBV7-6	TRBJ2-1	CASSISGGANNEQFF	TGTGCCAGCAGCATCAGCGGGGGGGCAAACAATGAGCAGTTCTTC
TRBD1	-	TRBV28	TRBJ1-5	CASIPVMGQGNQPQHF	TGTGCCAGCATCCCGGTCATGGGACAGGGTAATCAGCCCCAGCATTTT
-	-	TRBV5-4	TRBJ1-3	CASSWGGRDSGNTIYF	TGTGCCAGCAGCTGGGGCGGCAGGGACTCTGGAAACACCATATATTTT
TRBD2	few	TRBV10-3	TRBJ2-5	CAISESGSGAARETQYF	TGTGCCATCAGTGAGTCGGGTAGCGGGGCGGCCCGAGAGACCCAGTACTTC
TRBD1	-	TRBV25-1	TRBJ1-2	CASRARQGANYGYTF	TGTGCCAGCAGGGCAAGACAGGGGGCTAACTATGGCTACACCTTC
TRBD2	-	TRBV7-2	TRBJ2-7	CASSLLTSGGAYEQYF	TGTGCCAGCAGCCTCCTGACTAGCGGGGGGGCCTACGAGCAGTACTTC
TRBD1	-	TRBV28	TRBJ2-7	CASRPAGTGAHEQYF	TGTGCCAGCAGGCCGGCCGGGACAGGGGCCCACGAGCAGTACTTC
-	-	TRBV11-2	TRBJ1-5	CASSLGRFSNQPQHF	TGTGCCAGCAGCTTAGGGCGGTTTAGCAATCAGCCCCAGCATTTT
-	once	TRBV6-5	TRBJ2-7	CASSPRATYEQYF	TGTGCCAGCAGTCCCAGGGCGACCTACGAGCAGTACTTC
TRBD1	-	TRBV27	TRBJ2-2	CASSYPGGEKTGELFF	TGTGCCAGCAGTTACCCAGGGGGCGAAAAAACCGGGGAGCTGTTTTTT